The 20 T cell receptor beta chains in this list originate from one sample, sequenced in a study of metastatic and nonmetastatic thyroid tumors. All patients were treatment-naive before thyroid surgery. MiXCR reprocessed the PCR reads for TCRdb. The sample lists fewer than 25,000 clones, less than 20% occurring once. Sequences were obtained from adjacent normal tissue. The source is a male donor with papillary thyroid cancer or a benign thyroid nodule (not recorded which). Some clones in this sample may be carry-over from other donors' samples.

This clone occurred once. Because it lacks the conserved phenylalanine or tryptophan at the end, this CDR3 is likely a read error. The chain employs TRBV4-2 and TRBJ2-1, with 10 nucleotides matching TRBD2. V lost 2 bases, J lost 4 bases, and 14 bases stayed unmatched. In germline, CDR1 is LGHNA, CDR2 YNFKEQ. The CDR3 sequence is 19 residues long. CDR3 nucleotide sequence: TGTGCCAGCAGCCAACCCGGGGTAGCGGGAGGTGGTTCATACAATGAGCAGTTCTGC. As protein: CASSQPGVAGGGSYNEQFC.

This clone has ten or more counts. The genes are TRBV12-3 or TRBV12-4 and TRBJ2-1; TRBD2 agrees at 11 bases. V trimming: 3 bases; J trimming: 9 bases; junction bases outside the gene matches: 10. The CDR3 has 16 amino acids. This CDR3 is CASSFMTSGIDLEQFF. The CDR3 bases are TGTGCCAGCAGTTTTATGACTAGCGGGATCGACCTTGAGCAGTTCTTC.

By share, this clone counts as medium-sized (0.01 to 0.1%). The chain employs TRBV6-6 and TRBJ1-1; D gene ambiguous. The V end lost 2 bases, the J end lost 1 base, and 8 bases lay between the germline ends. The CDR3 has 14 amino acids. Germline V gene lookup returns CDR1 MNHNY and CDR2 SVGAGI (reference sequence). The CDR3 nucleotides are TGTGCCAGCAGTTACGGAGGGTGGAACACTGAAGCTTTCTTT. As protein: CASSYGGWNTEAFF.

Within the sample, this clone is medium-sized. The V call is TRBV12-3 or TRBV12-4, the J call TRBJ1-5, with 8 positions matching TRBD1. With V trimmed by 3 bases and J by 2 bases, 3 bases remained unmatched. This CDR3 has 15 amino acids. CDR3 nucleotide sequence: TGTGCCAGCAGTTTTTTACAGGGGGGCAATCAGCCCCAGCATTTT. Protein: CASSFLQGGNQPQHF.

This clone was seen many times. The gene calls are TRBV4-2 and TRBJ1-3; 11 bases align to TRBD1. Germline CDR1 reads LGHNA; CDR2 reads YNFKEQ. The CDR3 contains 20 residues. Unmatched junction bases numbered 16, after V lost 0 bases and J lost 6 bases. The CDR3 DNA sequence: TGTGCCAGCAGCCAAGATTGGTTCTCAGCCGGGACAGGGGGAGAAAACACCATATATTTT. Translating gives CASSQDWFSAGTGGENTIYF.

Many counts were recorded for this clone. This sequence joins TRBV19 and TRBJ2-2; TRBD2 aligns across 14 bases. The CDR3 sequence is 18 residues long. Germline assignment: CDR1 LNHDA and CDR2 SQIVND (reference sequence). V lost 5 bases and J lost 0; bases outside the gene matches: 5. The CDR3 DNA reads as TGTGCCAGTAGTTTTTGGACTAGCGGGAGGCCGAACACCGGGGAGCTGTTTTTT. Protein product: CASSFWTSGRPNTGELFF. Complete variable domain (other parts from reference TRBV19 and TRBJ2-2): DGGITQSPKYLFRKEGQNVTLSCEQNLNHDAMYWYRQDPGQGLRLIYYSQIVNDFQKGDIAEGYSVSREKKESFPLTVTSAQKNPTAFYLCASSFWTSGRPNTGELFFGEGSRLTVL.

This clone showed up many times. The chain couples TRBV6-2 or TRBV6-3 to TRBJ2-4, with 12 bases identical to TRBD2. The CDR3 runs to 19 residues. The V gene end was trimmed by 6 bases and the J gene end by 0 bases; junction bases not matched to a gene: 12. CDR1 is MNHEY, CDR2 SVGEGT, per germline. CDR3 residues: CASSSLLAGGRLAKNIQYF. CDR3 bases: TGTGCCAGCAGCTCGCTTCTAGCGGGAGGGAGGTTAGCCAAAAACATTCAGTACTTC.

The chain combines TRBV3-1 with TRBJ2-5; 11 bases are shared with TRBD2. The CDR3 is 18 residues long. Germline CDR1 LGHDT, CDR2 YNNKEL (reference sequence). The ends lost 4 bases at V and 4 bases at J; junction bases unmatched: 14. The CDR3 DNA sequence: TGTGCCAGCAGCCCAAGGGCACTAGCGGGGGCCAGCCGAGAGACCCAGTACTTC. Its protein is CASSPRALAGASRETQYF.

By share, this clone ranks as medium-sized (0.01 to 0.1%). The chain has TRBV6-2 or TRBV6-3 and TRBJ1-2; unclear D gene. CDR1 is MNHEY, CDR2 SVGEGT, per germline. Trimming removed 9 bases at V and 5 bases at J, with 16 bases between. CDR3 length: 13 amino acids. The CDR3 coding sequence is TGTGCCAGTACCACGCCTCCGGGGTATGGCTACACCTTC. It is translated as CASTTPPGYGYTF.

V usage is TRBV6-5 and J usage is TRBJ1-1, with TRBD1 as a possible D gene (5 bases). Germline V gene sequence: CDR1 MNHEY, CDR2 SVGAGI. The CDR3 consists of 14 residues. The CDR3 nucleotides read TGTGACAGGAGTTACGCCAGGGAGTACGCTGAAGCTTTCTTT. Its protein is CDRSYAREYAEAFF.

Points on this clone: One junction end disagrees with the germline gene, perhaps due to a read error. This chain's CDR3 is CDSSLSGGFGNTIYF. CDR3 DNA sequence: TGTGACAGCAGCTTATCAGGAGGGTTCGGAAACACCATATATTTT. This chain links TRBV7-3 with TRBJ1-3; no firm D call. The CDR3 sequence is 15 residues long. CDR1 is SGHTA and CDR2 is FQGTGA in the germline V gene. The full variable domain, its missing parts supplied by reference TRBV7-3 and TRBJ1-3, is GAGVSQTPSNKVTEKGKYVELRCDPISGHTALYWYRQSLGQGPEFLIYFQGTGAADDSGLPNDRFFAVRPEGSVSTLKIQRTERGDSAVYLCDSSLSGGFGNTIYFGEGSWLTVV.

This sequence joins TRBV20-1 and TRBJ1-6; weak D call: TRBD1 (6 bases). Per the germline V gene, CDR1 is DFQATT and CDR2 is SNEGSKA (reference sequence). Trimming removed 0 bases at V and 7 bases at J, with 13 bases between. CDR3 size: 15 residues. CDR3 in DNA: TGCAGTGCTAGAGATACGGCAGGGGCGAATTCACCCCTCCACTTT. Residues: CSARDTAGANSPLHF.

In its sample, this clone was seen many times. Possible read error: a much larger clone is one base away. This likely comes from a read error, as the CDR3 has no conserved phenylalanine or tryptophan at its end. The rearrangement uses TRBV2 and TRBJ2-6; D not certain. Trimming took off 4 bases at V and 0 bases at J, with 7 bases between the two ends. Per the germline V gene, CDR1 is SNHLY and CDR2 is FYNNEI. This CDR3 has 15 residues. Here the CDR3 reads CASSAGYSGANVLTL. CDR3 nucleotides: TGTGCCAGCAGTGCGGGCTACTCTGGGGCCAACGTCCTGACTCTC.

This clone was recorded many times. The gene calls are TRBV5-8 and TRBJ1-2, with D perhaps TRBD1 (5 bases). CDR1 SGHTS and CDR2 YDEGEE come from the germline V gene. CDR3 length: 13 residues. Between the trimmed V and J ends, which lost 9 bases and 6 bases, there was a span of 18 bases. The CDR3 reads CATYGAGGHGYTF. CDR3 coding DNA: TGTGCCACCTATGGGGCAGGAGGGCATGGCTACACCTTC.

On this clone itself: Because it lacks the conserved phenylalanine or tryptophan at the end, this CDR3 is likely a read error. The rearrangement links TRBV6-4 to TRBJ2-3; TRBD2 aligns across 12 bases. CDR1 MRHNA and CDR2 SNTAGT come from the germline V gene. CDR3 size: 16 residues. V was pared by 2 bases and J by 8 bases, with 8 bases of the junction left unmatched. CDR3 protein: CASSDRASGRAVTQYV. For the CDR3, the DNA is TGTGCCAGCAGTGACAGGGCTAGCGGGAGGGCAGTTACGCAGTATGTT.

Only a few counts were recorded for this clone. This chain links TRBV24-1 with TRBJ2-3, with D unresolved. Germline lookup yields CDR1 KGHDR and CDR2 SFDVKD. V lost 6 bases to trimming and J lost 3 bases, with 21 bases between them. The CDR3 sequence is 17 residues long. CDR3: CATSYLSGEEITDTQYF. The CDR3 nucleotides read TGTGCCACCAGTTATCTCTCTGGAGAGGAAATAACAGATACGCAGTATTTT.

This sequence joins TRBV2 and TRBJ2-7; D may be TRBD2 (5 bases). This CDR3 region has 16 residues. V shed 7 bases and J shed 5 bases, with 24 bases lying between them. Germline assignment: CDR1 SNHLY and CDR2 FYNNEI. The CDR3 coding sequence is TGTGCCAGCATTCTCGCGTCCCCCGGGAAAGGAAACGAGCAGTACGTC. This sequence encodes CASILASPGKGNEQYV.

The chain recombines TRBV5-1 with TRBJ2-5; D not resolved. The CDR3 contains 14 residues. The germline V gene has CDR1 SGHRS and CDR2 YFSETQ. V dropped 0 bases and J dropped 9 bases, with 15 bases sitting between them. For the CDR3, the DNA is TGCGCCAGCAGCTTGGTCCAGGCCAAGTCGGCCCAGTACTTC. Translation: CASSLVQAKSAQYF. Filled out from reference TRBV5-1 and TRBJ2-5, the complete variable domain reads KAGVTQTPRYLIKTRGQQVTLSCSPISGHRSVSWYQQTPGQGLQFLFEYFSETQRNKGNFPGRFSGRQFSNSRSEMNVSTLELGDSALYLCASSLVQAKSAQYFGPGTRLLVL.

The table lists this clone with many counts. It may be a read error: a sequence one base away is much more abundant. The genes are TRBV20-1 and TRBJ1-2; TRBD1 matches at 12 bases. The CDR3 has 16 amino acids. CDR1 DFQATT and CDR2 SNEGSKA come from the germline V gene (reference sequence). CDR3 DNA sequence: TGCAGTGCGGAACCCGGGACAGGGGGCGAACCTTATGGCCACACCTTC. Its protein is CSAEPGTGGEPYGHTF.

This clone has a single count. This sequence joins TRBV4-2 and TRBJ1-4; a weak D match, TRBD1 (6 bases). V was clipped by 3 bases and J by 4 bases, with 15 bases between them. The V gene's germline CDR1 is LGHNA and CDR2 YNFKEQ. The CDR3 spans 16 residues. CDR3 residues: CASSQGGQPVNEKLFF. The CDR3 nucleotides are TGTGCCAGCAGCCAGGGCGGACAGCCCGTTAATGAAAAACTGTTTTTT.